Listed below are T cell receptor beta chains from one sample, sequenced in a study of CD8 T cells in ankylosing spondylitis. TCRdb redid the calling of the 5' RACE reads with MiXCR, one entry per CDR3 protein. Of about 7,000 distinct CDR3 sequences in the sample, 2.8% were seen once. The sample was blood, either unsorted or a sorted T cell fraction (not recorded which). These receptor sequences come from a female donor with ankylosing spondylitis or in good health (not recorded which). Each CDR3 is given with its conserved first and last residue. The order of the fields is clone size, V gene, CDR3 length, J gene, D gene, CDR3 protein, CDR3 DNA. A D gene is named only where the DNA matches it firmly. Clone size is shown for a subset of rows, as once, few, many or a class of expanded clone.

>many|TRBV9|15|TRBJ2-7|TRBD2
CASSPETSPTYEQYF
TGTGCCAGCAGCCCCGAGACTAGCCCTACCTACGAGCAGTACTTC
>hyperexpanded|TRBV9|12|TRBJ2-3|.
CASSDPTDTQYF
TGTGCCAGCAGCGACCCCACAGATACGCAGTATTTT
>medium-sized|TRBV9|15|TRBJ2-7|TRBD2
CASSVEGSGSYEQYF
TGTGCCAGCAGCGTAGAAGGTAGCGGGAGTTACGAGCAGTACTTC
>medium-sized|TRBV9|16|TRBJ2-3|TRBD2
CASSLLAGPGADTQYF
TGTGCCAGCAGCCTTTTAGCGGGCCCGGGTGCAGATACGCAGTATTTT
>many|TRBV21-1|17|TRBJ2-5|.
CASSKAGPARTFETQYF
TGTGCCAGCAGCAAAGCCGGTCCCGCTAGGACCTTTGAGACCCAGTACTTC
>many|TRBV9|15|TRBJ2-7|TRBD2
CASSAGLASSYEQYF
TGTGCCAGCAGCGCCGGACTAGCGAGCTCCTACGAGCAGTACTTC
>medium-sized|TRBV5-1|15|TRBJ1-4|.
CASSLDTATNEKLFF
TGCGCCAGCAGCTTGGATACGGCAACTAATGAAAAACTGTTTTTT
>many|TRBV9|16|TRBJ2-2|.
CASSVRLSDGVGELFF
TGTGCCAGCAGCGTAAGACTATCCGACGGGGTCGGGGAGCTGTTTTTT
>.|TRBV9|11|TRBJ2-2|.
CASSVNGELFF
TGTGCCAGCAGCGTCAACGGGGAGCTGTTTTTT
>many|TRBV9|15|TRBJ2-1|.
CASSELGGTYNEQFF
TGTGCCAGCAGCGAACTTGGGGGAACCTACAATGAGCAGTTCTTC
>many|TRBV9|15|TRBJ2-3|.
CASSVATASTDTQYF
TGTGCCAGCAGCGTAGCAACAGCTAGCACAGATACGCAGTATTTT
>many|TRBV9|14|TRBJ2-1|TRBD1
CASSLPTGENEQFF
TGTGCCAGCAGCCTACCGACAGGGGAGAATGAGCAGTTCTTC
>many|TRBV9|16|TRBJ2-5|TRBD2
CASSGLLAGVGETQYF
TGTGCCAGCAGCGGGCTCCTAGCGGGCGTAGGTGAGACCCAGTACTTC
>many|TRBV9|16|TRBJ2-1|.
CASRQGSGDSYNEQFF
TGTGCCAGCAGGCAGGGGAGCGGGGACTCCTACAATGAGCAGTTCTTC
>many|TRBV3-1|11|TRBJ1-3|.
CASRPRNTIYF
TGTGCCAGCAGACCCCGAAACACCATATATTTT
>many|TRBV9|14|TRBJ1-1|.
CASSLGTVQGEAFF
TGTGCCAGCAGCCTGGGTACAGTACAAGGTGAAGCTTTCTTT
>.|TRBV12-2|17|TRBJ1-5|.
CASRSNGGQGFDQPQHF
TGTGCAAGTCGCTCCAACGGAGGACAGGGGTTCGATCAGCCCCAGCATTTT
>many|TRBV9|16|TRBJ2-5|.
CASSPFGGSGQETQYF
TGTGCCAGCAGCCCCTTCGGGGGTAGCGGTCAAGAGACCCAGTACTTC
>many|TRBV9|15|TRBJ1-1|.
CASSAFTGMSTEAFF
TGTGCCAGCAGCGCCTTTACAGGGATGAGCACTGAAGCTTTCTTT
>many|TRBV9|16|TRBJ2-1|TRBD2
CASSVSSGSSYNEQFF
TGTGCCAGCAGCGTATCTAGCGGAAGCTCCTACAATGAGCAGTTCTTC
>many|TRBV9|13|TRBJ2-5|.
CASSVDGQETQYF
TGTGCCAGCAGCGTAGATGGCCAAGAGACCCAGTACTTC
>many|TRBV9|16|TRBJ2-1|TRBD2
CASSVLGSGGANEQFF
TGTGCCAGCAGCGTGCTTGGTAGCGGGGGGGCCAATGAGCAGTTCTTC
>many|TRBV9|15|TRBJ2-5|TRBD2
CASSEPGLPAGTQYF
TGTGCCAGCAGCGAGCCGGGACTACCGGCAGGGACCCAGTACTTC
>many|TRBV9|15|TRBJ2-1|TRBD1
CASSLPGQGAYEQFF
TGTGCCAGCAGCCTCCCGGGACAGGGGGCCTATGAGCAGTTCTTC
>many|TRBV9|14|TRBJ2-3|.
CASSVGTGTDTQYF
TGTGCCAGCAGCGTCGGAACCGGCACAGATACGCAGTATTTT
>many|TRBV9|14|TRBJ2-7|TRBD1
CASSDGTGSHEQYF
TGTGCCAGCAGCGATGGGACAGGGAGTCACGAGCAGTACTTC
>many|TRBV9|14|TRBJ1-2|TRBD1
CASSVGQGATGYTF
TGTGCCAGCAGCGTAGGACAGGGGGCTACTGGCTACACCTTC
>many|TRBV9|14|TRBJ2-5|.
CASSGWRGQETQYF
TGTGCCAGCAGCGGGTGGAGGGGGCAGGAGACCCAGTACTTC
>many|TRBV9|12|TRBJ2-2|.
CASSMGAGELFF
TGTGCCAGCAGCATGGGGGCCGGGGAGCTGTTTTTT
>many|TRBV9|15|TRBJ1-5|.
CASSATGHFNHPQHF
TGTGCCAGCAGCGCGACGGGACACTTCAATCACCCCCAGCATTTT
>many|TRBV9|15|TRBJ2-1|TRBD2
CASNTGTSGYNEQFF
TGTGCCAGCAACACTGGGACTAGCGGCTACAATGAGCAGTTCTTC
>many|TRBV9|14|TRBJ1-1|.
CASSVTQGDTEAFF
TGTGCCAGCAGCGTGACCCAGGGTGACACTGAAGCTTTCTTT
>many|TRBV9|14|TRBJ2-7|.
CASSVSATDYEQYF
TGTGCCAGCAGCGTTAGCGCAACAGACTACGAGCAGTACTTC
>many|TRBV9|18|TRBJ2-2|TRBD2
CASSERTGLAGVTGELFF
TGTGCCAGCAGCGAACGAACCGGACTAGCGGGAGTTACCGGGGAGCTGTTTTTT
>many|TRBV9|13|TRBJ1-1|.
CASSEGPYTEAFF
TGTGCCAGCAGCGAGGGGCCCTACACTGAAGCTTTCTTT
>many|TRBV9|17|TRBJ2-6|.
CASSQMGAASGANVLTF
TGTGCCAGCAGCCAAATGGGAGCAGCCTCTGGGGCCAACGTCCTGACTTTC
>many|TRBV9|16|TRBJ2-7|TRBD1
CASSPTGTLASDEQYF
TGTGCCAGCAGCCCGACAGGGACCCTCGCGAGCGACGAGCAGTACTTC
>many|TRBV9|17|TRBJ2-3|TRBD2
CASSEPVAGGFTDTQYF
TGTGCCAGCAGCGAGCCGGTAGCGGGGGGGTTCACAGATACGCAGTATTTT
>many|TRBV9|15|TRBJ2-7|TRBD1
CASSVGGQGAYEQYF
TGTGCCAGCAGCGTAGGGGGACAGGGGGCCTACGAGCAGTACTTC
>many|TRBV9|19|TRBJ2-5|TRBD1
CASSVPGNHRDRNQETQYF
TGTGCCAGCAGCGTACCTGGCAACCACCGGGACAGAAACCAAGAGACCCAGTACTTC
>many|TRBV9|16|TRBJ2-7|.
CASSVGKSSAFYEQYF
TGTGCCAGCAGCGTAGGGAAGTCCTCTGCCTTCTACGAGCAGTACTTC
>many|TRBV9|13|TRBJ1-2|.
CASRSTGIYGYTF
TGTGCCAGCAGATCGACAGGTATCTATGGCTACACCTTC
>many|TRBV9|15|TRBJ2-1|TRBD2
CASSEWTSGVNEQFF
TGTGCCAGCAGCGAGTGGACTAGCGGGGTCAATGAGCAGTTCTTC
>many|TRBV9|15|TRBJ2-3|.
CASSGGDTSTDTQYF
TGTGCCAGCAGTGGGGGGGACACTAGCACAGATACGCAGTATTTT
>many|TRBV9|16|TRBJ2-1|TRBD2
CASSDTAGGPWNEQFF
TGTGCCAGCAGCGATACAGCGGGAGGGCCATGGAATGAGCAGTTCTTC
>.|TRBV21-1|15|TRBJ2-1|.
CVSREEAGGPNEQFF
TGTGTCAGCAGGGAGGAAGCGGGAGGGCCGAATGAGCAGTTCTTC
>.|TRBV9|15|TRBJ1-1|.
CASSVGGVGATEAFF
TGTGCCAGCAGCGTAGGAGGTGTGGGGGCCACTGAAGCTTTCTTT
>many|TRBV9|15|TRBJ1-1|.
CASQSTGGDGTEAFF
TGTGCCAGCCAAAGTACGGGGGGGGATGGCACTGAAGCTTTCTTT
>many|TRBV9|17|TRBJ2-7|TRBD2
CASSHSPASGEVYEQYF
TGTGCCAGCAGCCATTCCCCTGCGAGCGGGGAAGTCTACGAGCAGTACTTC
>many|TRBV9|15|TRBJ1-5|.
CASSVEGGLGQPQHF
TGTGCCAGCAGCGTAGAGGGGGGGCTGGGACAGCCCCAGCATTTT
>many|TRBV9|15|TRBJ1-1|TRBD1
CASSGGQGVSTEAFF
TGTGCCAGCAGCGGAGGACAGGGGGTTAGCACTGAAGCTTTCTTT
>medium-sized|TRBV9|14|TRBJ2-1|TRBD2
CASSVTAGGYEQFF
TGTGCCAGCAGCGTTACTGCGGGAGGCTATGAGCAGTTCTTC
>many|TRBV9|16|TRBJ2-7|TRBD2
CASSVGLAGVVYEQYF
TGTGCCAGCAGCGTGGGACTAGCGGGAGTTGTTTACGAGCAGTACTTC
>medium-sized|TRBV9|15|TRBJ2-1|.
CASSVSGSSYNEQFF
TGTGCCAGCAGCGTAAGCGGGTCCTCCTACAATGAGCAGTTCTTC